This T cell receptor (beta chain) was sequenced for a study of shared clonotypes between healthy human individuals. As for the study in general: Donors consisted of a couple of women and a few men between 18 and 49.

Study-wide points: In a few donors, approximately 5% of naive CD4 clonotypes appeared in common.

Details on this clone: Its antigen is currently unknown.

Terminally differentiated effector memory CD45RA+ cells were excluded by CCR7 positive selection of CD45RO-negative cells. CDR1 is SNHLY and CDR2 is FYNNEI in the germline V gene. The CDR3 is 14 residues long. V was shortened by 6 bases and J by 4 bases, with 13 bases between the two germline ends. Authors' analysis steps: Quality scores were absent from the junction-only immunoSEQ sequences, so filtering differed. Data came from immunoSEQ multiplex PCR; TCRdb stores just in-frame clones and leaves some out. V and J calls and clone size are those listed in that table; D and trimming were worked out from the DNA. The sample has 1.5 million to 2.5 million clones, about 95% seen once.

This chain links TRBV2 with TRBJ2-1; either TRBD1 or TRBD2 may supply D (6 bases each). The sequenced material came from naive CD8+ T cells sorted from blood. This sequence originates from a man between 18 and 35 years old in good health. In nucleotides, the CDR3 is TGTGCCAGCAGGGGGGGCAGGGTATACAATGAGCAGTTCTTC. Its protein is CASRGGRVYNEQFF.